This T cell receptor (beta chain) was recovered during a study of a mutant IDH1 vaccine in newly diagnosed glioma (dated by TCRdb to about 2021). Regarding the complete study: Of the 25 to 40 treated patients, about 62% were male and about 40% were female, and the mean age was roughly 40 years. Longitudinal TCRB deep sequencing was performed for 25 to 30 treated patients wherever samples were available for exploratory analyses. Peripheral blood was drawn at six visits: V03 (baseline), V05, V07, V10, V12 and V13. Prior to enrollment, standard therapy consisting of radiotherapy alone, temozolomide alone, or radiochemotherapy with temozolomide had been administered to patients, with the combination being received by most patients. What the work shows at the level of the full study, not this receptor alone: Across multiple MHC alleles, vaccine-induced immune responses were seen in around 93% of patients. The authors noted that analyses of patient blood samples could not be reproduced because of sample limitations. Pseudoprogression seemed to be unrelated to changes in the top peripheral T cell clonotypes found by TCRB sequencing. PBMC samples for TCRB deep sequencing were selected based on availability.

This specimen's time point label, per the study, means: baseline, week 1 (first vaccination visit). This sample's treatment or condition label indicates: pre-vaccination baseline after standard-of-care therapy. Newly diagnosed WHO grade 3 or 4 IDH1-mutant astrocytomas showing loss of nuclear ATRX were present in the donors. The samples were drawn from NOA16, a multicentre, single-arm, open-label phase I trial in Germany that tested a mutant IDH1 peptide vaccine in humans for the first time. Blood drawn at visit V03 was used as the baseline sample for immunogenicity testing. Genomic DNA for TCRB sequencing was isolated from EDTA blood with the DNeasy Blood and Tissue Kit. There are 13 amino acids in the CDR3, from cysteine to phenylalanine inclusive. The sequence is cut down to CDR3 DNA, 39 bases in frame from base 1. For this chain, trimming is 5 bases at the V end and 4 bases at the J end, and the number of junction bases without a gene match is 1. Via the germline V gene, CDR1 is SGHVS and CDR2 FQNEAQ.

A remark on this clone: Its antigen target is currently unknown. The sample holds no much larger clone one base away, and base qualities are not on file.

The protocol used for the library was the immunoSEQ multiplex PCR assay. Following the manufacturer's protocol, the hsTCRB Kit was used to amplify rearranged TCR beta chain sequences. TCRB libraries were sequenced on an Illumina MiSeq. The paper's data handling went like this. Demultiplexing, trimming and gene mapping were performed with the kit vendor's proprietary platform. Imported from immuneACCESS, the table was reduced by TCRdb to in-frame sequences with V and J called. These copies leave out some clones; in studies compared against another copy, an unresolved V gene accounts for under half, and the cause of the remainder is not known. The V and J calls and the clone size are those of that table, but D and trimming were determined from the DNA. The sample table lists 45,000 to 70,000 clones, about 91% of them with a count of one. Over 2.5% of the sample is in the top ten clones.

The material was PBMCs, obtained from a glioma patient treated with radiotherapy, temozolomide or both. The clonotype originates from a man over 45 with glioma. The chain couples TRBV7-8 to TRBJ2-7, and 11 junction bases match TRBD1. The bases are TGTGCCAGCAGCGGGGACAGGGGGTACGAGCAGTACTTC. This encodes CASSGDRGYEQYF.